These 3 T cell receptor beta chains were sequenced from one sample in a study of vaccination and CD4 T cells after COVID-19. Their cognate antigens are unknown. Sequence data for DNA of cultured CD4+ T cells were generated by the Oncomine TCR Beta short-read assay. MiXCR was run by TCRdb on the PCR reads, yielding one entry per CDR3 protein. This sample has fewer than 10,000 distinct CDR3 sequences, with about 61% found just once. Treatment in this sample: roughly 10-day PBMC culture with coronavirus spike peptide pools or control peptides (ViraFEST assay). Input material: CD4+ T cells from blood, cultured in vitro. Receptors originate from a human donor who had recovered from COVID-19.

This clonotype appeared a few times. This chain joins TRBV20-1 and TRBJ2-3; the D is unclear. V gave up 0 bases and J gave up 1 base, with 11 bases separating them. The V gene's germline CDR1 is DFQATT and CDR2 SNEGSKA (reference sequence). This CDR3 is 15 amino acids long. Written as DNA, the CDR3 is TGCAGTGCTAGAGATCCTCTTGGGGGCACAGATACGCAGTATTTT. It yields the protein CSARDPLGGTDTQYF.

The chain is built from TRBV5-4 and TRBJ2-3, with no clear D. The V and J ends lost 4 bases and 5 bases respectively, with 8 bases between them. The length of the CDR3 is 12 residues. CDR1 and CDR2 from the germline V gene are SGHNT and YYREEE (reference sequence). As DNA, the CDR3 is TGTGCCAGCAGCCGGCAACTAGATACGCAGTATTTT. Translation: CASSRQLDTQYF. Based on the CDR3 plus reference TRBV5-4 and TRBJ2-3, the full variable domain is ETGVTQSPTHLIKTRGQQVTLRCSSQSGHNTVSWYQQALGQGPQFIFQYYREEENGRGNFPPRFSGLQFPNYSSELNVNALELDDSALYLCASSRQLDTQYFGPGTRLTVL.

This chain links TRBV7-9 with TRBJ1-1; the D is unclear. Germline values: CDR1 SEHNR, CDR2 FQNEAQ (reference sequence). V lost 1 base, J lost 7 bases, and 10 bases lay in between. This CDR3 region has 13 residues. CDR3 residues: CASSLVPRLEAFF. The CDR3, as DNA: TGTGCCAGCAGCTTAGTCCCCCGCCTTGAAGCTTTCTTT.